The 21 T cell receptor beta chains listed next were all sequenced from one sample in a study. Each CDR3 protein is one row after TCRdb ran MiXCR on the 5' RACE reads. The repertoire holds about 42,000 distinct CDR3 sequences, with 20% to 25% as singletons. The sorted Tregs were CD4+CD25+CD127-/low cells. The specimen was Tregs sorted from blood. All receptors come from a female donor with breast cancer.

This clonotype was detected many times. The genes are TRBV20-1 and TRBJ2-3, with a possible D match to TRBD2 (6 bases). This CDR3 comprises 16 residues. V lost 0 bases and J 1 base, leaving 14 bases between the germline ends. Germline assignment: CDR1 DFQATT and CDR2 SNEGSKA (reference sequence). The CDR3 protein is CSARDYTERGTDTQYF. CDR3 coding DNA: TGCAGTGCTAGAGATTATACTGAGCGGGGCACAGATACGCAGTATTTT.

The V call is TRBV18, the J call TRBJ2-2; D uncertain. V lost 2 bases and J 1 base, leaving 5 bases between the germline ends. The CDR3 is made up of 14 amino acids. Germline V gene lookup returns CDR1 KGHSH and CDR2 LQKENI. The CDR3 protein is CASSPDLNTGELFF. The CDR3 DNA is TGTGCCAGCTCACCAGACCTGAACACCGGGGAGCTGTTTTTT.

V is TRBV30 and J is TRBJ1-5; 7 positions match TRBD1. Germline trimming cut 1 base from V and 3 bases from J; bases unmatched to any gene: 6. The V gene's germline CDR1 is GTSNPN and CDR2 SVGIG (reference sequence). The CDR3 totals 15 residues. The CDR3 DNA is TGTGCCTGGAGTGATTTGGGACAGAACAATCAGCCCCAGCATTTT. This codes for CAWSDLGQNNQPQHF.

V gene TRBV12-3 or TRBV12-4 combines with J gene TRBJ2-5; D unclear. CDR3 length: 13 residues. The ends were cut back, 3 bases at V and 4 bases at J, with 9 bases in the middle. The CDR3 DNA sequence: TGTGCCAGCAGTTTTCCGGCGGTAGAGACCCAGTACTTC. It codes for CASSFPAVETQYF.

Of note for this clonotype: It may be a read error: a sequence one base away is much more abundant. CDR3: CASSIGQAPRYNSPLHF. The CDR3 nucleotides read TGTGCCAGCAGCATTGGACAGGCTCCCCGCTATAATTCACCCCTCCACTTT. The chain uses TRBV9 and TRBJ1-6, with TRBD1 identical over 7 bases. This CDR3 spans 17 amino acids. Germline-derived CDR1 and CDR2 are SGDLS and YYNGEE. With V trimmed by 4 bases and J by 3 bases, 10 bases remained unmatched.

This clonotype has a count of ten or more. The rearrangement uses TRBV12-3 or TRBV12-4 and TRBJ1-1; tentative D call: TRBD1 (6 bases). CDR3 length: 15 residues. Trimming removed 5 bases from V and 4 bases from J, with 17 bases in between. CDR3 in DNA: TGTGCCAGCAGTCTCCGATCCCACAGGGCCACTGAAGCTTTCTTT. It yields the protein CASSLRSHRATEAFF.

The chain employs TRBV6-5 and TRBJ1-1; perhaps TRBD1 as D (5 bases). The V gene's germline CDR1 is MNHEY and CDR2 SVGAGI. V lost 7 bases and J lost 3, with 21 bases in between. The CDR3 contains 16 residues. CDR3 amino acids: CASNLRVWAPHTEAFF. In DNA, the CDR3 is TGTGCCAGCAACCTCAGGGTCTGGGCTCCCCACACTGAAGCTTTCTTT.

As regards this clonotype: Being one base from a much bigger clone, this may be a read error. The chain has TRBV9 and TRBJ1-2; TRBD1 aligns across 8 bases. CDR1 SGDLS and CDR2 YYNGEE come from the germline V gene. The length of the CDR3 is 16 residues. The CDR3 DNA reads TGTGCCAACAGCGCGGTACCTACAGGGGGTAACTATGGCTACACCTTC. Its translation is CANSAVPTGGNYGYTF.

This clonotype was seen repeatedly, ten times or more. The chain employs TRBV7-9 and TRBJ2-1, with 14 bases matching TRBD2. V shed 3 bases and J 4 bases; nucleotides not matched to a gene: 5. The CDR3 has 17 amino acids. CDR1 and CDR2 (germline): SEHNR, FQNEAQ (reference sequence). CDR3: CASSFKTSGRDYNEQFF. The CDR3 nucleotides are TGTGCCAGCAGCTTCAAGACTAGCGGGAGGGATTACAATGAGCAGTTCTTC.

The genes are TRBV24-1 and TRBJ2-7; 9 bases match TRBD1. Germline V gene lookup returns CDR1 KGHDR and CDR2 SFDVKD. V lost 3 bases to trimming and J lost 5 bases; unmatched junction nucleotides: 10. The CDR3 totals 16 residues. The CDR3 is CATSDRKQGAFNEQYF. The DNA of the CDR3 is TGTGCCACCAGTGATCGCAAACAGGGGGCTTTCAACGAGCAGTACTTC.

This clonotype was detected ten times or more. At one end, the junction sequence differs from germline, possibly due to a read error. This sequence joins TRBV15 and TRBJ2-1; tentatively, D is TRBD2 (5 bases). Germline assignment: CDR1 LNHNV and CDR2 YYDKDF (reference sequence). The CDR3 covers 13 residues. The CDR3 DNA sequence: TGTGCCACCTCGGCAGCGGCCTATAATGAGCAGTTCTTC. It encodes CATSAAAYNEQFF.

Details on this clonotype: Mismatch with germline at one junction end may stem from a read error. The chain employs TRBV28 and TRBJ2-6; maybe TRBD1 (5 bases). CDR1 is MDHEN, CDR2 SYDVKM, per germline. The CDR3 is 13 residues long. The CDR3: CASRMTGANDLTF. CDR3 DNA: TGTGCCAGCAGAATGACTGGGGCCAACGACCTGACTTTC.

The chain has TRBV11-3 and TRBJ2-1; 7 bases map to TRBD2. Germline CDR1 SGHNT, CDR2 YENEEA. Losses at the gene ends were 4 bases for V and 6 bases for J; bases not matched to a gene: 9. This CDR3 spans 15 amino acids. The CDR3 coding sequence is TGTGCCAGCAGCTCAAAAGGCGGGAGAGGCAATGAGCAGTTCTTC. It is translated as CASSSKGGRGNEQFF.

This chain uses TRBV12-3 or TRBV12-4 with TRBJ2-1; no reliable D call. Between the trimmed V and J ends, which lost 6 bases and 5 bases, there was a span of 8 bases. The CDR3 totals 12 residues. This chain's CDR3 is CASRNLNNEQFF. The CDR3 nucleotides read TGTGCCAGCAGGAACCTGAACAATGAGCAGTTCTTC.

A note on this clonotype: This may come from a read error, since a much larger clone is one base off. The chain employs TRBV28 and TRBJ2-2; D possibly corresponds to TRBD2 (5 bases). The CDR3 spans 13 residues. Germline-derived CDR1 and CDR2 are MDHEN and SYDVKM. In nucleotides, the CDR3 is TGTGCCAGCAGTTTTACGAACACCGGGGAGCCGTTTTTT. It encodes CASSFTNTGEPFF.

A note on this clonotype: Its ends do not fully match the called genes, so a read error is possible. The rearrangement joins TRBV29-1 to TRBJ2-1; possibly TRBD2 for D (5 bases). CDR1 and CDR2 from the germline V gene are SQVTM and ANQGSEA. The CDR3 totals 12 residues. CDR3 residues: CSIAPGSNEQSF. In DNA, the CDR3 is TGCAGCATTGCGCCGGGGAGCAATGAGCAGTCCTTC.

This clonotype was observed a few times. This sequence joins TRBV28 and TRBJ2-3; D not certain. Trimming pared 3 bases from V and 5 bases from J, leaving 15 bases between. The CDR3 runs to 15 residues. CDR1 and CDR2 (germline): MDHEN, SYDVKM. CDR3 in DNA: TGTGCCAGCAGTTTTGTTGGGTCTCTAAGAGATACGCAGTATTTT. Protein: CASSFVGSLRDTQYF. The full variable domain, completed using reference TRBV28 and TRBJ2-3, is DVKVTQSSRYLVKRTGEKVFLECVQDMDHENMFWYRQDPGLGLRLIYFSYDVKMKEKGDIPEGYSVSREKKERFSLILESASTNQTSMYLCASSFVGSLRDTQYFGPGTRLTVL.

Concerning this clonotype: With a much larger clone just one base away, this may be a read error. The conserved phenylalanine or tryptophan normally closing the CDR3 is absent here, so this likely arose from a read error. The chain uses TRBV15 and TRBJ2-1; tentatively, D is TRBD2 (5 bases). The CDR3 sequence is 13 residues long. CDR1 is LNHNV, CDR2 YYDKDF, per germline (reference sequence). The CDR3 coding sequence is TGTGCCACCTCGGCAGCGGCCTATAATGAGCAGTTCTCC. Amino acid sequence: CATSAAAYNEQFS.

This clonotype showed up many times. J is TRBJ2-1 and V is TRBV6-5; 13 bases agree with TRBD2. CDR3 size: 14 residues. The germline V gene encodes CDR1 MNHEY and CDR2 SVGAGI. V trimming: 6 bases; J trimming: 10 bases; junction bases outside the gene matches: 6. The CDR3 loop is CASRGGTSGNEQFF. CDR3 DNA: TGTGCCAGCAGGGGAGGGACTAGCGGGAACGAGCAGTTCTTC.

As for this clonotype: A read error may account for a junction end that differs from germline. V and J are TRBV3-1 and TRBJ2-7, with 7 bases matching TRBD1. CDR3 length: 15 residues. CDR1 and CDR2 (germline): LGHDT, YNNKEL (reference sequence). The CDR3 DNA follows: TGTGCTAGCAGCCTTTCCACAGGGGTAGAAGGCGAGCAGTACTTC. Translated, it gives CASSLSTGVEGEQYF.

Comments on this clonotype: A read error is possible here, since a much larger clone lies one base away. This chain joins TRBV9 and TRBJ2-1, with D tentatively TRBD2 (7 bases). The CDR3 runs to 15 residues. Germline loops: CDR1 SGDLS, CDR2 YYNGEE. The DNA of the CDR3 is TGTGCCGGCAGCGTAGGGGGGGGTTTGTACAATGAGCAGTTCTTC. Protein: CAGSVGGGLYNEQFF.